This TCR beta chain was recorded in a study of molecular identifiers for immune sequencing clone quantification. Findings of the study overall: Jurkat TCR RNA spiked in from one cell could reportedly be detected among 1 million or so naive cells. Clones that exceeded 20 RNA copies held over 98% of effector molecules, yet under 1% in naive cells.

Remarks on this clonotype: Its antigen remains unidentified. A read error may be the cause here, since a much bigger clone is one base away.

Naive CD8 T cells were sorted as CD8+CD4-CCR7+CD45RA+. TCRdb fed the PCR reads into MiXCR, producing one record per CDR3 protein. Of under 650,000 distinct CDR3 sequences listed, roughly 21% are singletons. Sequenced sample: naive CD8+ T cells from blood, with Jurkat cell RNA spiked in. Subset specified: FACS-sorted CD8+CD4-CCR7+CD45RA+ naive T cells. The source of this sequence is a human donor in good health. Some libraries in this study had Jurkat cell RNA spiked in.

CDR3 sequence: CASSQAVATGGTSGGQYF. The CDR3 bases are TGTGCCAGCAGCCAAGCAGTCGCGACTGGGGGTACTTCGGGGGGGCAGTACTTC. The chain recombines TRBV4-2 with TRBJ2-7; TRBD2 matches 7 bases. Per germline, CDR1 LGHNA and CDR2 YNFKEQ. The CDR3 is 18 residues long. J was trimmed by 9 bases and V by 1 base; bases with no gene match: 21.